This passage covers 25 T cell receptor beta chains from one sample sequenced in a study of shared clonotypes between healthy human individuals. Here immunoSEQ multiplex PCR was the method, and the copy in TCRdb shows in-frame clones only, minus some. There are roughly 2,500,000 clones in the sample; approximately 93% occur only once, and around 0.37% lies in the top ten. Source material: naive CD4+ T cells from PBMCs. Subset given: CD45RA+ positively selected. These receptors were collected from a man between 18 and 29 years old in good health. Some clones in this sample may be carry-over from other donors' samples.

The chain has TRBV7-2 and TRBJ2-1; 15 nucleotides match TRBD2. Germline loops: CDR1 SGHTA, CDR2 FQGNSA. V was pared by 6 bases and J by 12 bases, with 6 bases of the junction left unmatched. CDR3 length equals 14 residues. The chain's CDR3 is CASRAGLAGGVQFF. The CDR3 DNA reads TGTGCCAGCAGGGCGGGACTAGCGGGAGGAGTGCAGTTCTTC.

The genes are TRBV27 and TRBJ2-1; D unclear. Deletions cut 1 base from V and 9 bases from J, with 10 bases between. The CDR3 has 13 residues. Germline V gene sequence: CDR1 MNHEY, CDR2 SMNVEV (reference sequence). In nucleotides, the CDR3 is TGTGCCAGCAGTTTATTATTTGGCGGTGAGCAGTTCTTC. Translating it yields CASSLLFGGEQFF.

The chain is built from TRBV6-1 and TRBJ2-5; D gene unclear. Trimming removed 6 bases at V and 3 bases at J, with 5 bases between. Germline V CDR1 and CDR2: MNHNS, SASEGT. The CDR3 totals 11 residues. The CDR3 here is CASSIKETQYF. DNA for the CDR3: TGTGCCAGCAGCATAAAAGAGACCCAGTACTTC.

V is TRBV28 and J is TRBJ1-5, with TRBD1 matching 8 bases. V lost 5 bases and J lost 9; bases outside the gene matches: 21. The CDR3 has 18 residues. Germline V gives CDR1 MDHEN, CDR2 SYDVKM. The DNA for the CDR3 is TGTGCCAGCAGTAGCCCAAAACAGGGGGTGGACCGTACCGCGCCCCAGCATTTT. It specifies CASSSPKQGVDRTAPQHF.

V and J are TRBV7-9 and TRBJ2-7, with D perhaps given as TRBD1 or TRBD2 (6 bases each). CDR1 is SEHNR and CDR2 is FQNEAQ in the germline V gene (reference sequence). V was clipped by 5 bases and J by 1 base, with 18 bases between them. The CDR3 spans 16 residues. The CDR3 protein is CASSHREKGGSYEQYF. Here the CDR3 DNA reads TGTGCCAGCAGCCACAGAGAAAAGGGGGGATCCTACGAGCAGTACTTC.

This clone was seen a handful of times. This sequence joins TRBV5-6 and TRBJ1-1; possible D gene TRBD1, 5 bases. Per germline, CDR1 SGHDT and CDR2 YYEEEE. CDR3 length: 14 amino acids. V was shortened by 2 bases and J by 4 bases, with 12 bases between the two germline ends. CDR3 residues: CASSLRQRSTEAFF. The CDR3 DNA follows: TGTGCCAGCAGCTTACGACAGCGGAGCACTGAAGCTTTCTTT. The entire variable domain, with the rest obtained from reference TRBV5-6 and TRBJ1-1, is as follows: DAGVTQSPTHLIKTRGQQVTLRCSPKSGHDTVSWYQQALGQGPQFIFQYYEEEERQRGNFPDRFSGHQFPNYSSELNVNALLLGDSALYLCASSLRQRSTEAFFGQGTRLTVV.

This chain links TRBV5-5 with TRBJ2-7; TRBD1 aligns across 10 bases. The V and J ends lost 4 bases and 3 bases, in that order; junction bases with no gene match: 10. The CDR3 has 16 amino acids. In germline, CDR1 is SGHKS, CDR2 YYEKEE (reference sequence). For the CDR3, the DNA is TGTGCCAGCAGCCCCCCCGGGACAGGGGCTTACTACGAGCAGTACTTC. It yields the protein CASSPPGTGAYYEQYF.

Remarks on this clone: Other DNA sequences in this specimen translate into the identical CDR3. CDR3 loop: CASSLAGTEEETQYF. The DNA for the CDR3 is TGCGCCAGCAGCTTGGCCGGGACAGAAGAAGAGACCCAGTACTTC. V gene TRBV5-1 combines with J gene TRBJ2-5; 7 bases are a match to TRBD1. J lost 3 bases, V lost 0 bases, and 5 bases had no gene match. Looked up from germline, CDR1 is SGHRS and CDR2 is YFSETQ. The CDR3 totals 15 residues. Together with reference TRBV5-1 and TRBJ2-5, the CDR3 gives the full variable domain: KAGVTQTPRYLIKTRGQQVTLSCSPISGHRSVSWYQQTPGQGLQFLFEYFSETQRNKGNFPGRFSGRQFSNSRSEMNVSTLELGDSALYLCASSLAGTEEETQYFGPGTRLLVL.

This rearrangement joins TRBV7-8 to TRBJ1-1; D is ambiguous. Trimming stripped 1 base from V and 11 bases from J, with 14 bases between. Germline CDR1 reads SGHVS; CDR2 reads FQNEAQ. The CDR3 sequence is 13 residues long. The CDR3 sequence is CASSLVVDLGAFF. DNA of the CDR3: TGTGCCAGCAGCTTAGTGGTAGACTTGGGGGCTTTCTTT.

The chain uses TRBV5-5 and TRBJ1-4; D perhaps matches TRBD1 (5 bases). Germline assignment: CDR1 SGHKS and CDR2 YYEKEE (reference sequence). This CDR3 spans 16 amino acids. V shed 2 bases and J shed 1 base, with 12 bases lying between them. For the CDR3, the DNA is TGTGCCAGCAGCTTAGAGTCCGACAGAACTAATGAAAAACTGTTTTTT. This translates into CASSLESDRTNEKLFF.

The chain recombines TRBV5-1 with TRBJ1-2; TRBD1 aligns across 7 bases. V trimming: 4 bases; J trimming: 4 bases; junction bases outside the gene matches: 4. CDR1 is SGHRS, CDR2 YFSETQ, per germline. There are 13 residues in the CDR3. In nucleotides, the CDR3 is TGCGCCAGCAGCAGCGGGACAGCCTATGGCTACACCTTC. Translating it yields CASSSGTAYGYTF.

The table lists this clone with a count of one. The chain couples TRBV5-8 to TRBJ2-5; TRBD1 or TRBD2 may be the D gene (5 bases each). The DNA end favors TRBJ2-7, so the J call may be wrong. This CDR3 is built from 15 residues. Looked up from germline, CDR1 is SGHTS and CDR2 is YDEGEE. The CDR3 spells CASSLGRGPLYEQYF. In DNA, the CDR3 is TGTGCCAGCAGCTTGGGCCGGGGACCGCTGTACGAGCAGTACTTC.

The rearrangement uses TRBV6-4 and TRBJ2-2; D is unclear. Germline loops: CDR1 MRHNA, CDR2 SNTAGT. Trimming left V 4 bases short and J 0 bases short, with 3 bases between. This CDR3 spans 13 amino acids. The CDR3 DNA reads TGTGCCAGCAGTGGCACGAACACCGGGGAGCTGTTTTTT. This gives the protein CASSGTNTGELFF.

Regarding this clone: The sample contains more than one DNA sequence encoding this CDR3. The chain joins TRBV4-1 to TRBJ2-7; 8 bases match TRBD1. The CDR3 contains 15 residues. Trimming cost V 1 base and J 0 bases; bases outside gene matches: 2. The germline gives CDR1 MGHRA, CDR2 YSYEKL. The CDR3 DNA sequence: TGCGCCAGCAGCCAAGCCGGGACAGGCTCCTACGAGCAGTACTTC. Encoded protein: CASSQAGTGSYEQYF.

As for this clone: Different DNA sequences within this sample yield the same CDR3. The gene calls are TRBV6-5 and TRBJ1-1; D is unclear. The CDR3 covers 13 residues. Trimming left V 2 bases short and J 4 bases short, with 8 bases between. Germline-derived CDR1 and CDR2 are MNHEY and SVGAGI. The chain's CDR3 is CASSYRVGTEAFF. As DNA, the CDR3 is TGTGCCAGCAGTTACAGGGTTGGCACTGAAGCTTTCTTT.

This clone was picked up one time. One junction end does not reproduce the germline sequence, and a read error may be involved. This specimen includes other DNA sequences encoding the same CDR3. The chain combines TRBV5-4 with TRBJ2-2; 8 bases line up with TRBD2. The CDR3 spans 14 residues. CDR1 is SGHNT and CDR2 is YYREEE in the germline V gene (reference sequence). CDR3 DNA sequence: TGCGCCAGCAGCTCCGGGGGGGCCACCGGGGAGCTGTTTTTT. This gives the protein CASSSGGATGELFF.

The chain combines TRBV28 with TRBJ2-5; 10 nucleotides line up with TRBD2. CDR1 is MDHEN, CDR2 SYDVKM, per germline. The CDR3 loop spans 15 amino acids. V lost 7 bases to trimming and J lost 4 bases; unmatched junction nucleotides: 9. The chain's CDR3 is CASTLGLAGVETQYF. The CDR3 DNA follows: TGTGCCAGCACCTTGGGGCTAGCGGGAGTAGAGACCCAGTACTTC.

The rearrangement joins TRBV5-1 to TRBJ2-7, with TRBD1 identical over 8 bases. The CDR3 contains 14 residues. Per the germline V gene, CDR1 is SGHRS and CDR2 is YFSETQ. The junction had 6 bases not matched to a gene; V was cut back by 4 bases and J by 3 bases. The CDR3 here is CASSPEGQVYEQYF. Here the CDR3 DNA reads TGCGCCAGCAGCCCCGAGGGACAGGTCTACGAGCAGTACTTC.

This chain links TRBV7-3 with TRBJ1-1; no definite D call. This CDR3 is 13 amino acids long. V was cut by 2 bases and J by 2 bases, with 6 bases left in between. Germline values: CDR1 SGHTA, CDR2 FQGTGA. The CDR3 region has the DNA TGTGCCAGCAGCTTAGAGGTAAACACTGAAGCTTTCTTT. Protein sequence: CASSLEVNTEAFF.

CDR3 protein: CASSLEGGRASDTQYF. DNA for the CDR3: TGCGCCAGCAGCTTGGAGGGCGGGAGGGCCTCAGATACGCAGTATTTT. The V call is TRBV5-1, the J call TRBJ2-3; 9 nucleotides align to TRBD2. V was clipped by 0 bases and J by 4 bases; unmatched bases: 6. Germline CDR1 reads SGHRS; CDR2 reads YFSETQ. The CDR3 covers 16 residues.

The J gene is TRBJ2-2, the V gene TRBV6-6, with D perhaps matching TRBD1 (6 bases). CDR1 is MNHNY and CDR2 is SVGAGI in the germline V gene (reference sequence). CDR3 length equals 13 residues. Between the trimmed V and J ends, which lost 6 bases and 7 bases, there was a span of 12 bases. The CDR3 DNA reads TGTGCCAGCAGAAATAGGGGGAACGGGGAGCTGTTTTTT. Protein product: CASRNRGNGELFF.

V usage is TRBV6-6 and J usage is TRBJ2-1; D may be TRBD2 (5 bases). The CDR3 runs 12 residues. With 6 bases removed from V and 8 bases from J, the gap between germline ends came to 11 bases. Germline V gene lookup returns CDR1 MNHNY and CDR2 SVGAGI (reference sequence). The CDR3 nucleotides read TGTGCCAGCAGACGACTAAACGATGAGCAGTTCTTC. Translation: CASRRLNDEQFF.

The chain employs TRBV10-2 and TRBJ2-7, with 9 bases lining up with TRBD1. Unmatched junction bases numbered 6, after V lost 6 bases and J lost 0 bases. The CDR3 runs 15 residues. Looked up from germline, CDR1 is WSHSY and CDR2 is SAAADI. This CDR3 reads CASRAGQGGSYEQYF. The CDR3, as DNA: TGCGCCAGCAGGGCGGGACAGGGAGGCTCCTACGAGCAGTACTTC.

The chain recombines TRBV29-1 with TRBJ2-7; the D gene is possibly TRBD1 (5 bases). Germline lookup yields CDR1 SQVTM and CDR2 ANQGSEA. With 4 bases removed from V and 2 bases from J, the gap between germline ends came to 12 bases. The CDR3 has 13 residues. The CDR3 protein is CSVVWPGTYEQYF. CDR3 in DNA: TGCAGCGTTGTGTGGCCAGGGACCTACGAGCAGTACTTC.

The V gene is TRBV28, the J gene TRBJ2-6; no reliable D call. Per germline, CDR1 MDHEN and CDR2 SYDVKM. Trimming cost V 2 bases and J 0 bases, with 8 bases left between them. The CDR3 is 16 amino acids. CDR3 region: CASSLPWASGANVLTF. DNA of the CDR3: TGTGCCAGCAGTTTACCCTGGGCCTCTGGGGCCAACGTCCTGACTTTC.